The 3 T cell receptor beta chains below were found in one sample sequenced in a study of cytomegalovirus exposure and HLA in healthy donors. Only in-frame clones appear in the TCRdb table, and some are missing; sequencing was by immunoSEQ multiplex PCR. The sample lists some 60,000 clones; 95% to 96% were seen once. The sequencing sample was made of PBMCs. Receptor source: a young man in good health and CMV-seronegative.

The gene calls are TRBV5-1 and TRBJ2-7; 11 nucleotides match TRBD2. The CDR3 has 14 residues. The J segment lost 2 bases and the V segment lost 6 bases, leaving 4 bases of the junction unmatched. Germline values: CDR1 SGHRS, CDR2 YFSETQ. The CDR3: CASTLAGGTYEQYF. The CDR3 nucleotides are TGCGCCAGCACTCTAGCGGGAGGTACCTACGAGCAGTACTTC.

This chain joins TRBV5-1 and TRBJ2-3, with 10 bases aligning to TRBD2. Germline loops: CDR1 SGHRS, CDR2 YFSETQ. This CDR3 has 19 residues. V gave up 2 bases and J gave up 1 base; unmatched junction bases: 13. In DNA form, the CDR3 reads TGCGCCAGCAGCTTAGTCCCCGCTAGCGGGAGACTCGGCACAGATACGCAGTATTTT. It codes for CASSLVPASGRLGTDTQYF.

The rearrangement joins TRBV5-1 to TRBJ2-5; no definite D call. This CDR3 spans 13 amino acids. V was trimmed by 1 base and J by 1 base, leaving 5 bases between them. The germline gives CDR1 SGHRS, CDR2 YFSETQ. The CDR3 sequence is CASSLTAQETQYF. CDR3 coding DNA: TGCGCCAGCAGCTTGACAGCCCAAGAGACCCAGTACTTC.